This T cell receptor (beta chain) came from a study of regulatory T cells in long-lasting Graves disease. Study-level points and caveats: Persistent disease was characterized by preferential usage of TRBV28, TRBJ1-2 and TRBJ2-5. A reduction in accuracy may have resulted from the small sample size.

This clonotype was detected many times. Antigen specificity is unknown. The CDR3 extends over 14 amino acids. From germline, CDR1 is LNHDA and CDR2 SQIVND (reference sequence). V was clipped by 1 base and J by 2 bases, with 3 bases between them. Time point given: persistent/refractory GD, antithyroid drugs over 5 years with positive TRAb. PBMC-derived RNA was used for the TCR library. American Thyroid Association guidelines defined how Graves' disease was diagnosed. CDR3-region Arm-PCR and iRepertoire HTBI primers produced the TCR beta libraries. TCRdb fed the multiplex PCR reads into MiXCR, producing one record per CDR3 protein. The sample yields roughly 400,000 distinct CDR3 sequences, 20% seen once.

The source is a female donor with Graves disease. The V call is TRBV19, the J call TRBJ2-6; D gene uncertain. This sample comprised peripheral blood mononuclear cells (PBMCs), obtained when the disease was refractory, from a patient treated with antithyroid drugs. CDR3 DNA: TGTGCCAGTAGTATAGGGACTGGGGCCAACGTCCTGACTTTC. Protein sequence: CASSIGTGANVLTF.